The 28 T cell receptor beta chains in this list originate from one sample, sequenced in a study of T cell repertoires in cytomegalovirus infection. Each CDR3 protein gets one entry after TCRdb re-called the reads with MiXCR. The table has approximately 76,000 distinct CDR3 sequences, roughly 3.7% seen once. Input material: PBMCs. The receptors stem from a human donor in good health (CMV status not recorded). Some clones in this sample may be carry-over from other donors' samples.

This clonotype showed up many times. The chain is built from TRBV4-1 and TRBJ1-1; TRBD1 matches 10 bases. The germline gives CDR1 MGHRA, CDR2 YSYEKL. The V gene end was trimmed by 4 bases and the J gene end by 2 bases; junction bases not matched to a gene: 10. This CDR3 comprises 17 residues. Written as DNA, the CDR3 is TGCGCCAGCAGCCCAATCCCCGGGACAGGGGCAAACACTGAAGCTTTCTTT. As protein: CASSPIPGTGANTEAFF.

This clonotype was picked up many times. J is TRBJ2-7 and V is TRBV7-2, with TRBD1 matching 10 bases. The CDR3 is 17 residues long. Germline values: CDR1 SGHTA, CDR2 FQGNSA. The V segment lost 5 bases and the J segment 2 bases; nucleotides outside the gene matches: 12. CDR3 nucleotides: TGTGCCAGCAGCCTTAAATCCCCGGGACAGGGGCCCTACGAGCAGTACTTC. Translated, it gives CASSLKSPGQGPYEQYF.

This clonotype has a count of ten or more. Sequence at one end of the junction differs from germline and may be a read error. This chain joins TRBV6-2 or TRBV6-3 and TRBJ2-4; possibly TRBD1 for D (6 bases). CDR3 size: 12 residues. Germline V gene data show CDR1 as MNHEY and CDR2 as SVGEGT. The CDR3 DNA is TGTGCCAGCAGTTACGGGGTGGGGACAATCCACTTC. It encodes CASSYGVGTIHF.

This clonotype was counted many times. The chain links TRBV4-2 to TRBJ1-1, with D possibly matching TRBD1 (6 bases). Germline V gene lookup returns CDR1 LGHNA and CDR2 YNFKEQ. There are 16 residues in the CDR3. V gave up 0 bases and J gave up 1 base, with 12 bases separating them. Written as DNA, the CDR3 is TGTGCCAGCAGCCAAGATCCGGCCAGGGGGAACACTGAAGCTTTCTTT. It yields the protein CASSQDPARGNTEAFF.

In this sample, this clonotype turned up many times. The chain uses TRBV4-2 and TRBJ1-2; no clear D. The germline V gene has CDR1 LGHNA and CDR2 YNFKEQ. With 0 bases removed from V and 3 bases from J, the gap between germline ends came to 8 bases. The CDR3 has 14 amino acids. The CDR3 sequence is CASSQDRVYYGYTF. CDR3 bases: TGTGCCAGCAGCCAAGATCGGGTTTACTATGGCTACACCTTC.

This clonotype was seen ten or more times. This CDR3 reads CASNYDRDQPQHF. The CDR3 DNA reads as TGTGCCAGTAATTATGACAGGGACCAGCCCCAGCATTTT. The V and J genes are TRBV19 and TRBJ1-5; 7 bases fit TRBD1. The germline CDR1 and CDR2 sequences are LNHDA and SQIVND (reference sequence). The ends lost 7 bases at V and 7 bases at J; junction bases unmatched: 7. This CDR3 region has 13 residues.

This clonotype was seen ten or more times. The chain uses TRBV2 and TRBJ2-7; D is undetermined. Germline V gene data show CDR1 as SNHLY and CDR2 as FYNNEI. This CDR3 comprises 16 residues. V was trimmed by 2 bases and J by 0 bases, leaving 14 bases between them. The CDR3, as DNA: TGTGCCAGCAGTGAATGGGCGTCGTGGGGCTCCTACGAGCAGTACTTC. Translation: CASSEWASWGSYEQYF.

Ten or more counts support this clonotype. CDR3 protein: CASSSDTPRGQLYGYTF. CDR3 coding DNA: TGTGCCAGCAGTTCTGACACCCCACGGGGTCAACTCTATGGCTACACCTTC. The chain has TRBV28 and TRBJ1-2; D remains ambiguous. Germline loops: CDR1 MDHEN, CDR2 SYDVKM. The CDR3 covers 17 residues. Trimming took off 4 bases at V and 4 bases at J, with 22 bases between the two ends.

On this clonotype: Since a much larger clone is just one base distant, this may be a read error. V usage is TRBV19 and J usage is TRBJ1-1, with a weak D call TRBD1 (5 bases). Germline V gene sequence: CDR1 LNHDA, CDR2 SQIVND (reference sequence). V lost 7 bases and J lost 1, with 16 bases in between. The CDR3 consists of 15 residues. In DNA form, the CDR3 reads TGTGCCAGTACCCCAGTGGGAGGGGCGAACACTGAAGCTTTCTTT. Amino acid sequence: CASTPVGGANTEAFF.

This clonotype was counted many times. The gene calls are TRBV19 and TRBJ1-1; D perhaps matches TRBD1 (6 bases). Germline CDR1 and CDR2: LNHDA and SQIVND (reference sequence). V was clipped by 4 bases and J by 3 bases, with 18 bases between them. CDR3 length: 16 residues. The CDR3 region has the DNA TGTGCCAGTAGTAGCCCCGGACAGCGGGGGCACACTGAAGCTTTCTTT. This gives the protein CASSSPGQRGHTEAFF.

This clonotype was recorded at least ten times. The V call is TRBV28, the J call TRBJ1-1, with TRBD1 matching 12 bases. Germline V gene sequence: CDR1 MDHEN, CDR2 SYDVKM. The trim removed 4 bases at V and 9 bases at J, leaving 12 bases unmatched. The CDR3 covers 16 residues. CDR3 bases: TGTGCCAGCAGTTCGGGACAGGGGGCCTCGGTGGGAAAAGCTTTCTTT. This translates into CASSSGQGASVGKAFF.

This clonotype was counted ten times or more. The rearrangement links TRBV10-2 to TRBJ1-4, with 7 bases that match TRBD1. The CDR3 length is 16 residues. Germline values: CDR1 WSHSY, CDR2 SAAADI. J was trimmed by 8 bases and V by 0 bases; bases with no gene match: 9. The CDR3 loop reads CASSESGTRGREKLFF. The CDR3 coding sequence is TGCGCCAGCAGTGAGTCGGGGACAAGGGGGCGCGAAAAACTGTTTTTT.

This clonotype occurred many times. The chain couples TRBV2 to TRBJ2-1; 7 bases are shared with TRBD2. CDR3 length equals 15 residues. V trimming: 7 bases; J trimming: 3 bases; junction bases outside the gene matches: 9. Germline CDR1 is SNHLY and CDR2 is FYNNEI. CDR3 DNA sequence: TGTGCCAGCAAGGGAGACGGGGGGTACTACAATGAGCAGTTCTTC. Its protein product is CASKGDGGYYNEQFF.

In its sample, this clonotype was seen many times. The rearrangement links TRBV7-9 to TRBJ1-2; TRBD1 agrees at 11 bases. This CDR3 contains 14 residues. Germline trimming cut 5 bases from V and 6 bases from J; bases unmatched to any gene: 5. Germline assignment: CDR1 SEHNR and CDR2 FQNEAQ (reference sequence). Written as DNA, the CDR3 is TGTGCCAGCAGCCTCCGGACAGGGGGCGATGGCTACACCTTC. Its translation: CASSLRTGGDGYTF.

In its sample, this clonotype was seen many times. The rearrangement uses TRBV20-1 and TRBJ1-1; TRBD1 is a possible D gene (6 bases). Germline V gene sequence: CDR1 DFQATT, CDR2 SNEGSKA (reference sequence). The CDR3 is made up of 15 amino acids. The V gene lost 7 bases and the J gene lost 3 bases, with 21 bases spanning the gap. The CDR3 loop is CSGRSRGAWDTEAFF. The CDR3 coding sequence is TGCAGTGGCCGTTCGAGGGGGGCATGGGACACTGAAGCTTTCTTT.

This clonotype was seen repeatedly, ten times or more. The CDR3: CASSLRTGSKTEAFF. DNA of the CDR3: TGTGCCAGCAGTTTGCGGACAGGGTCGAAGACTGAAGCTTTCTTT. The rearrangement joins TRBV28 to TRBJ1-1; TRBD1 agrees at 8 bases. The CDR3 spans 15 residues. Germline assignment: CDR1 MDHEN and CDR2 SYDVKM. V lost 3 bases, J lost 5 bases, and 8 bases stayed unmatched.

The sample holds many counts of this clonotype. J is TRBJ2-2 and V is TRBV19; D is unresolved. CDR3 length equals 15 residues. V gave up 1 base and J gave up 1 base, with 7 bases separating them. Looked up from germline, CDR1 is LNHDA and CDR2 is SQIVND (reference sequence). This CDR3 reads CASSIGSGNTGELFF. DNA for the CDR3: TGTGCCAGTAGTATAGGTTCAGGGAACACCGGGGAGCTGTTTTTT.

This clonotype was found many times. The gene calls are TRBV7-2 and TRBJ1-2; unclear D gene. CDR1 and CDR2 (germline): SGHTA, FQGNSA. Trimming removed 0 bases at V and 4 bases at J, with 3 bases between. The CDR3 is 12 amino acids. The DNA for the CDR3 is TGTGCCAGCAGCTTAGCAGCCTATGGCTACACCTTC. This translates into CASSLAAYGYTF.

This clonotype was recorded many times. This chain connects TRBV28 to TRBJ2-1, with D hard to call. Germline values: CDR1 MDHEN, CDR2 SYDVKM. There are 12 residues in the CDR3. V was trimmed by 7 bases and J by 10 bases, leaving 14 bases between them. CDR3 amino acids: CASKPAIREQFF. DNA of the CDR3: TGTGCCAGCAAGCCGGCCATCAGGGAGCAGTTCTTC.

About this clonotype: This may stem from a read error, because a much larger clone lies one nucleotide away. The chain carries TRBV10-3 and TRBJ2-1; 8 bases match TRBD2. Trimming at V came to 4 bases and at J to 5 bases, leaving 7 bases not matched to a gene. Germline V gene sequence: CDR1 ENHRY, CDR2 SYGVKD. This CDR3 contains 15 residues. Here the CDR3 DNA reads TGTGCCATCAGTGCCACTAGCGGTCCCCACAATGAGCAGTTCTTC. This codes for CAISATSGPHNEQFF.

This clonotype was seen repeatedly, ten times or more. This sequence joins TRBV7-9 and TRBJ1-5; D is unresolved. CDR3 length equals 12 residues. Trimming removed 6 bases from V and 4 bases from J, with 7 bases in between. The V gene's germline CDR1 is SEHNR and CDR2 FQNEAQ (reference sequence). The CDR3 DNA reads TGTGCCAGCAGTCCCCCTAATCAGCCCCAGCATTTT. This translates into CASSPPNQPQHF.

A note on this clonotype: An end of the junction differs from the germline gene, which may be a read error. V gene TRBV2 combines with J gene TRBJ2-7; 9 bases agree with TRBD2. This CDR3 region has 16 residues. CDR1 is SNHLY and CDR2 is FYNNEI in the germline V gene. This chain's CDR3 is CASKAERGVPGSEQHF. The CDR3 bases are TGTGCCAGCAAGGCGGAGCGGGGGGTCCCAGGGAGCGAGCAGCACTTC.

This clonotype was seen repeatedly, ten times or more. CDR3 bases: TGCGCCAGCAGTCCGGTACTAGCCAAAAACATTCAGTACTTC. Translation gives CASSPVLAKNIQYF. The chain uses TRBV5-1 and TRBJ2-4; D is unclear. Trimming cost V 5 bases and J 0 bases, with 9 bases left between them. The CDR3 has 14 residues. Germline V gene lookup returns CDR1 SGHRS and CDR2 YFSETQ.

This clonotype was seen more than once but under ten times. CDR3: CASSFGGQGVYEQYF. CDR3 coding DNA: TGTGCCAGTAGTTTCGGGGGACAAGGAGTCTACGAGCAGTACTTC. The chain joins TRBV19 to TRBJ2-7; TRBD1 or TRBD2 may be the D gene (6 bases each). Germline assignment: CDR1 LNHDA and CDR2 SQIVND (reference sequence). This CDR3 comprises 15 residues. Trimming removed 5 bases from V and 3 bases from J, with 17 bases in between.

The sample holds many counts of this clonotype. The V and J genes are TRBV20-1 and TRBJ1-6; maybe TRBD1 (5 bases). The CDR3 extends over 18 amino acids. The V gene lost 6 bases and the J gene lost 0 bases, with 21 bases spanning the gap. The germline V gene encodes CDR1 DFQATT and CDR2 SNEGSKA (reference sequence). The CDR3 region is CSAPGDRDSSSYNSPLHF. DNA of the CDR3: TGCAGTGCCCCCGGGGACCGGGATTCTAGCTCCTATAATTCACCCCTCCACTTT.

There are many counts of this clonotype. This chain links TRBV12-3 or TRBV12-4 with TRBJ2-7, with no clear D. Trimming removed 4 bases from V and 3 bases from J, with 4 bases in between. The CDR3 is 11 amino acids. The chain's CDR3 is CASSSNYEQYF. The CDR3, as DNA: TGTGCCAGCAGTTCCAACTACGAGCAGTACTTC.

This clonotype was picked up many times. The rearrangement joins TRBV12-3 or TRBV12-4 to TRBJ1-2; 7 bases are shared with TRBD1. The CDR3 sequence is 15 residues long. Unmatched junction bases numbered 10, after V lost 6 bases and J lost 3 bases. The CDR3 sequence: CASSQTGAQDYGYTF. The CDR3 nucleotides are TGTGCCAGCAGCCAAACAGGGGCCCAAGACTATGGCTACACCTTC.

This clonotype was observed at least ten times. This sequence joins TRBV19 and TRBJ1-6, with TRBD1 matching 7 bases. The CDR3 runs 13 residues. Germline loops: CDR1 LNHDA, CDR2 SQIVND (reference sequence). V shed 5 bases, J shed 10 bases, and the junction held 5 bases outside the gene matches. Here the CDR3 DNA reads TGTGCCAGTAGTCGACAGGGCTTGTCACCCCTCCACTTT. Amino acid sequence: CASSRQGLSPLHF.